This TCR beta chain stems from a study of patients and donors after allogeneic stem cell transplantation. TCRdb independently ran MiXCR on the RT-PCR reads; one entry per CDR3 protein. Among about 110,000 distinct CDR3 sequences listed, around 36% were seen once. This clonotype was seen at least ten times. V was trimmed by 1 base and J by 7 bases, leaving 14 bases between them. Germline CDR1 reads DFQATT; CDR2 reads SNEGSKA (reference sequence). This CDR3 region has 14 residues. The sequence came from a human donor who was either an allogeneic HSCT recipient or a stem cell or donor lymphocyte infusion donor (not recorded which). It is not recorded whose cells these are; they may come from a transplant donor. The chain recombines TRBV20-1 with TRBJ1-5; D may be TRBD1 (6 bases). What was sequenced was blood, either unsorted or a sorted T cell fraction (not recorded which). CDR3 coding DNA: TGCAGTGCTAGAGCCCCAGGGGTAGGCCAGCCCCAGCATTTT. Amino acids: CSARAPGVGQPQHF.